One and the same sample provided the 9 T cell receptor beta chains below, sequenced in a study of T cell responses to AZD1222 COVID-19 vaccine. The assay was immunoSEQ multiplex PCR, and TCRdb's table has in-frame clones only and misses some. The table lists 99,000 or so clones, more than 75% of them singletons. Sample: peripheral blood, taken on day 0 of AZD1222 vaccination. These TCRs come from an adult in good health.

The CDR3 bases are TGTGCCAGCAGTTTGACTCACCCCCGGGGCAATGAGCAGTTCTTC. Translating gives CASSLTHPRGNEQFF. The chain joins TRBV28 to TRBJ2-1; maybe TRBD2 (5 bases). Per germline, CDR1 MDHEN and CDR2 SYDVKM. Trimming cost V 3 bases and J 6 bases, with 15 bases left between them. The CDR3 loop spans 15 amino acids.

The chain links TRBV21-1 to TRBJ2-7; the table's D call, TRBD1, was not checked against the DNA. TRBV21-1 is designated a pseudogene. This CDR3 is 13 amino acids long. CDR3 protein: CASSRQGAYEQYF. DNA of the CDR3: TGTGCCAGCAGCAGACAGGGCGCCTACGAGCAGTACTTC.

V and J are TRBV28 and TRBJ2-1, with D perhaps TRBD2 (6 bases). Trimming removed 3 bases from V and 4 bases from J, with 22 bases in between. Looked up from germline, CDR1 is MDHEN and CDR2 is SYDVKM. The CDR3 is 18 residues long. In nucleotides, the CDR3 is TGTGCCAGCAGTTTTGGTAAAGGGTACGGGAGTGGGTACAATGAGCAGTTCTTC. Its translation: CASSFGKGYGSGYNEQFF.

The V and J genes are TRBV28 and TRBJ2-5; 11 positions match TRBD2. The CDR3 runs 14 residues. CDR1 and CDR2 (germline): MDHEN, SYDVKM. Unmatched junction bases numbered 7, after V lost 8 bases and J lost 5 bases. The CDR3 region is CASGTSGRTETQYF. CDR3 coding DNA: TGTGCCAGCGGAACTAGCGGGAGAACTGAGACCCAGTACTTC.

CDR3 sequence reads: CASSLGGREKLFF. The CDR3 coding sequence is TGTGCCAGCAGTTTGGGGGGGCGGGAAAAACTGTTTTTT. This chain connects TRBV12-3 or TRBV12-4 to TRBJ1-4; D perhaps matches TRBD1 (6 bases). Between the trimmed V and J ends, which lost 3 bases and 8 bases, there was a span of 10 bases. This CDR3 is 13 amino acids long.

This clone was observed a few times. The genes are TRBV7-8 and TRBJ2-1; TRBD2 agrees at 8 bases. After removal of 11 bases from V and 4 bases from J, the junction contained 10 bases not matched to a gene. Germline CDR1 is SGHVS and CDR2 is FQNEAQ. This CDR3 is 14 amino acids long. The CDR3 DNA reads TGTGCCGGTAGCGGGCTAGCGGGTTACAATGAGCAGTTCTTC. Its protein product is CAGSGLAGYNEQFF.

This chain joins TRBV2 and TRBJ2-1, with TRBD2 matching 9 bases. V lost 1 base, J lost 9 bases, and 10 bases stayed unmatched. The CDR3 has 16 amino acids. Germline-derived CDR1 and CDR2 are SNHLY and FYNNEI. For the CDR3, the DNA is TGTGCCAGCAGTGAAGAGGGAGATAGCGGGAGATCTGAGCAGTTCTTC. This codes for CASSEEGDSGRSEQFF.

The J gene is TRBJ1-2, the V gene TRBV19, with 7 bases aligning to TRBD1. Trimming removed 6 bases from V and 0 bases from J; junction bases left unmatched: 7. The CDR3 is 15 amino acids. Germline CDR1 is LNHDA and CDR2 is SQIVND (reference sequence). The CDR3 region is CASRPGTAANYGYTF. The CDR3, as DNA: TGTGCCAGTAGGCCCGGGACAGCCGCTAACTATGGCTACACCTTC. Full variable domain (remainder filled in from reference TRBV19 and TRBJ1-2): DGGITQSPKYLFRKEGQNVTLSCEQNLNHDAMYWYRQDPGQGLRLIYYSQIVNDFQKGDIAEGYSVSREKKESFPLTVTSAQKNPTAFYLCASRPGTAANYGYTFGSGTRLTVV.

V gene TRBV4-2 combines with J gene TRBJ1-5, with D unresolved. The length of the CDR3 is 13 residues. The germline CDR1 and CDR2 sequences are LGHNA and YNFKEQ. Trimming removed 3 bases at V and 4 bases at J, with 7 bases between. CDR3 nucleotides: TGTGCCAGCAGCCAGGGAGCTAATCAGCCCCAGCATTTT. This translates into CASSQGANQPQHF.